This T cell receptor beta chain was documented in a study of cytomegalovirus exposure and HLA in healthy donors. V was clipped by 6 bases and J by 7 bases, with 15 bases between them. The CDR3 runs 13 residues. Germline CDR1 and CDR2: MDHEN and SYDVKM. Overall study results and limits: The listing of 160 or so TCR beta chains classed them as cytomegalovirus-associated. First-cohort TCR clusters tended to co-occur in the roughly 130 validation repertoires, a later analysis found. Three chains linked to CMV were shown in vitro to be specific for CMV antigens.

Some clones are missing from TCRdb's copy, which holds only in-frame ones; the method was immunoSEQ multiplex PCR. This sample carries 97,000 or so clones, more than 75% of them seen once, and the ten largest clones take under 6.5%. This clone was seen just once. What it recognizes is unknown. Input material: PBMCs. This chain joins TRBV28 and TRBJ1-1, with D possibly TRBD1 on 6 matching bases. This receptor was obtained from a young man in good health and CMV-seropositive. The CDR3 bases are TGTGCCAGCAGAACCCGGACAGCAATTGAAGCTTTCTTT. It codes for CASRTRTAIEAFF.